The sequence of this T cell receptor (beta chain) was determined in a study of T cell responses to AZD1222 COVID-19 vaccine. The method was immunoSEQ multiplex PCR; TCRdb's version includes in-frame clones alone and lacks a portion of them. The sample records tens of thousands of clones, about 85% being singletons. The source material was peripheral blood, sampled 28 days after the second AZD1222 dose. The sequence was obtained from an adult who received the AZD1222 COVID-19 vaccine.

The CDR3 DNA follows: TGCGCCAGCAGCTTGACGAGAGTCTATGGCTACACCTTC. It encodes CASSLTRVYGYTF. The chain couples TRBV5-1 to TRBJ1-2; no reliable D call. The CDR3 covers 13 residues. The germline V and J ends were trimmed by 1 base and 4 bases, with 8 bases remaining between them. Germline lookup yields CDR1 SGHRS and CDR2 YFSETQ.